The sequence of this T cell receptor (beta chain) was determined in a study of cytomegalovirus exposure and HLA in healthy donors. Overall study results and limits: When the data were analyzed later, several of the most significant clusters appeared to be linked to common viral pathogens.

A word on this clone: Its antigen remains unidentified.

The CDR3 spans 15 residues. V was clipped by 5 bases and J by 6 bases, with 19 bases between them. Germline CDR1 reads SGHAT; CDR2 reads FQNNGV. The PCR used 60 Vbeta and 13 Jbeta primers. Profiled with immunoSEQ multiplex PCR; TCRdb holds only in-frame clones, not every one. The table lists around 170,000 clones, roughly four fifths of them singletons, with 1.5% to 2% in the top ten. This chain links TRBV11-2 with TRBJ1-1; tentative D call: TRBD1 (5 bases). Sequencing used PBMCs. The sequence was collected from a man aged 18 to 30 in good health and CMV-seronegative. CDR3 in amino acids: CASSPPSSAGPEAFF. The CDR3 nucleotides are TGTGCCAGCAGCCCACCCTCTTCGGCAGGGCCTGAAGCTTTCTTT.